These 5 T cell receptor beta chains originate from one sample sequenced in a study of T cells in Graves' hyperthyroidism and ophthalmopathy. Amplification yielded TCR beta CDR3 regions, with RNA transcripts as the source. Initially, a first-round RT-PCR of the TCR CDR3 employed the HTBI primer set. TCRdb itself ran the multiplex PCR reads through MiXCR, one entry per CDR3 protein. The table records roughly 750,000 distinct CDR3 sequences, 16% of them present only once. Material: blood. The source is a man aged 18 to 30 with Graves' hyperthyroidism.

The chain has TRBV27 and TRBJ1-2, with 7 nucleotides matching TRBD1. The CDR3 has 13 residues. V shed 6 bases and J 6 bases; nucleotides not matched to a gene: 7. The germline gives CDR1 MNHEY, CDR2 SMNVEV (reference sequence). CDR3 region: CASSKAGGHGYTF. DNA for the CDR3: TGTGCCAGCAGCAAGGCAGGGGGGCATGGCTACACCTTC.

This clonotype appeared many times. The CDR3 nucleotides read TGTGCCAGCAGTTCCAGACCCGCGGGGGCCCCCCAGTACTTC. It specifies CASSSRPAGAPQYF. This chain joins TRBV6-1 and TRBJ2-5; maybe TRBD2 (7 bases). The V end lost 5 bases, the J end lost 9 bases, and 19 bases lay between the germline ends. Germline lookup yields CDR1 MNHNS and CDR2 SASEGT. The CDR3 runs 14 residues.

This chain links TRBV19 with TRBJ2-1; D is uncertain. CDR3 size: 12 residues. Germline V lookup: CDR1 LNHDA, CDR2 SQIVND (reference sequence). V was shortened by 5 bases and J by 8 bases, with 10 bases between the two germline ends. CDR3 DNA: TGTGCCAGTAGTCCCTGGGGTTATGAGCAGTTCTTC. Protein sequence: CASSPWGYEQFF.

This clonotype has a count of ten or more. The genes are TRBV30 and TRBJ2-2; TRBD1 might be the D (5 bases). The germline V gene encodes CDR1 GTSNPN and CDR2 SVGIG (reference sequence). The V gene lost 0 bases and the J gene lost 4 bases, with 9 bases spanning the gap. The CDR3 is 14 residues long. The CDR3 nucleotides are TGTGCCTGGAGTGTACTTCAGGGCACCGGGGAGCTGTTTTTT. It codes for CAWSVLQGTGELFF.

The chain employs TRBV11-2 and TRBJ2-7; D is perhaps TRBD2 (6 bases). The V end lost 4 bases, the J end lost 4 bases, and 17 bases lay between the germline ends. Germline CDR1 is SGHAT and CDR2 is FQNNGV. There are 15 residues in the CDR3. Here the CDR3 reads CASSSGAGFSYEQYF. CDR3 sequence (DNA): TGTGCCAGCAGCTCAGGAGCGGGCTTTAGTTACGAGCAGTACTTC.